Listed below are T cell receptor beta chains from one sample, sequenced in a study of blood T cell repertoires in COVID-19. The data were produced by immunoSEQ multiplex PCR, yet TCRdb's version contains in-frame clones alone and is incomplete. Among around 150,000 clones listed, 85% to 95% were seen once. The sequenced sample consisted of peripheral blood. These receptor sequences come from a woman aged 50 to 60 with acute or convalescent COVID-19. Each CDR3 is given with its conserved first and last residue. Fields, in order: D gene, J gene, clone size, V gene, CDR3 protein, CDR3 DNA. D genes are given only for firm matches. Rows give clone size only sometimes, using once, few, many, or a class for an expanded clone.

D: TRBD2
J: TRBJ2-7
size: -
V: TRBV27
CDR3: CASSPTSGYEQYF
DNA: TGTGCCAGCAGTCCAACTAGCGGCTACGAGCAGTACTTC

D: TRBD2
J: TRBJ2-2
size: -
V: TRBV5-5
CDR3: CASSPTSGGLRVGELFF
DNA: TGTGCCAGCAGCCCTACTAGCGGGGGGCTCAGGGTCGGGGAGCTGTTTTTT

D: TRBD2
J: TRBJ2-4
size: -
V: TRBV6-5
CDR3: CASSREGGGIQYF
DNA: TGTGCCAGCAGCCGGGAGGGGGGCGGCATTCAGTACTTC

D: -
J: TRBJ1-5
size: -
V: TRBV5-1
CDR3: CASSPSGGDQPQHF
DNA: TGCGCCAGCAGCCCCAGCGGGGGCGATCAGCCCCAGCATTTT

D: -
J: TRBJ2-7
size: -
V: TRBV7-8
CDR3: CASSRNGGTYEQYF
DNA: TGTGCCAGCAGCCGAAATGGGGGGACCTACGAGCAGTACTTC

D: TRBD1
J: TRBJ1-5
size: -
V: TRBV5-6
CDR3: CASSSWGQGYNQPQHF
DNA: TGTGCCAGCAGCTCGTGGGGACAGGGTTACAATCAGCCCCAGCATTTT

D: TRBD1
J: TRBJ1-1
size: -
V: TRBV5-1
CDR3: CASSLADRVITEAFF
DNA: TGCGCCAGCAGCTTGGCCGACAGGGTTATAACTGAAGCTTTCTTT

D: TRBD2
J: TRBJ2-2
size: -
V: TRBV7-2
CDR3: CASSLRGDTGELFF
DNA: TGTGCCAGCAGCTTACGGGGGGACACCGGGGAGCTGTTTTTT

D: TRBD1
J: TRBJ1-4
size: -
V: TRBV7-2
CDR3: CASSAIGGAGEKLFF
DNA: TGTGCCAGCAGCGCTATAGGGGGCGCAGGGGAAAAACTGTTTTTT

D: TRBD2
J: TRBJ2-3
size: once
V: TRBV30
CDR3: CAWSGIAGGGDTQYF
DNA: TGTGCCTGGAGTGGGATAGCGGGAGGAGGAGATACGCAGTATTTT

D: -
J: TRBJ1-2
size: -
V: TRBV11-2
CDR3: CASSLNRVDYGYTF
DNA: TGTGCCAGCAGCTTGAACAGGGTAGACTATGGCTACACCTTC

D: TRBD1
J: TRBJ2-3
size: -
V: TRBV27
CDR3: CASSSRTGRTDTQYF
DNA: TGTGCCAGCAGTTCCAGGACAGGCCGCACAGATACGCAGTATTTT

D: -
J: TRBJ1-5
size: -
V: TRBV30
CDR3: CAWSHLGLNQPQHF
DNA: TGTGCCTGGAGTCATCTTGGGCTAAATCAGCCCCAGCATTTT

D: -
J: TRBJ1-3
size: -
V: TRBV7-8
CDR3: CASSILRYSGNTIYF
DNA: TGTGCCAGCAGCATTTTGAGGTACTCTGGAAACACCATATATTTT

D: TRBD2
J: TRBJ2-1
size: -
V: TRBV27
CDR3: CASSFSGVGNEQFF
DNA: TGTGCCAGCAGTTTTAGCGGGGTAGGTAATGAGCAGTTCTTC

D: -
J: TRBJ2-7
size: -
V: TRBV5-6
CDR3: CASSLDGGVYEQYF
DNA: TGTGCCAGCAGCTTGGACGGAGGGGTGTACGAGCAGTACTTC

D: TRBD2
J: TRBJ2-7
size: -
V: TRBV5-4
CDR3: CASRSSGAAYEQYF
DNA: TGTGCCAGCCGCTCAAGCGGGGCAGCCTACGAGCAGTACTTC

D: -
J: TRBJ1-2
size: -
V: TRBV15
CDR3: CATSRARDYGYTF
DNA: TGTGCCACCAGCAGAGCCCGGGACTATGGCTACACCTTC

D: -
J: TRBJ1-6
size: -
V: TRBV3-1/TRBV3-2
CDR3: CASSRFRGWSPLHF
DNA: TGTGCCAGCAGCCGCTTCAGGGGTTGGTCACCCCTCCACTTT

D: -
J: TRBJ1-2
size: -
V: TRBV7-2
CDR3: CASSLEGGGYTF
DNA: TGTGCCAGCAGCTTAGAAGGCGGAGGCTACACCTTC

D: TRBD2
J: TRBJ2-7
size: once
V: TRBV20-1
CDR3: CSQTSGHEQYF
DNA: TGCAGTCAGACTAGCGGGCACGAGCAGTACTTC

D: TRBD1
J: TRBJ1-1
size: -
V: TRBV3-1/TRBV3-2
CDR3: CASTLRSGQGEAFF
DNA: TGTGCCAGCACCCTACGCTCCGGACAGGGTGAAGCTTTCTTT

D: -
J: TRBJ2-7
size: once
V: TRBV2
CDR3: CASFRVKGEQYF
DNA: TGTGCCAGCTTCAGGGTTAAGGGCGAGCAGTACTTC

D: -
J: TRBJ2-1
size: -
V: TRBV25-1
CDR3: CASSEASQSNEQFF
DNA: TGTGCCAGCAGTGAAGCATCGCAGTCTAATGAGCAGTTCTTC

D: -
J: TRBJ1-3
size: -
V: TRBV28
CDR3: CASSFEGNTIYF
DNA: TGTGCCAGCAGTTTTGAGGGAAACACCATATATTTT

D: -
J: TRBJ1-1
size: -
V: TRBV29-1
CDR3: CSVEGMGRVTEAFF
DNA: TGCAGCGTTGAAGGGATGGGCAGGGTAACTGAAGCTTTCTTT

D: -
J: TRBJ1-2
size: -
V: TRBV3-1/TRBV3-2
CDR3: CASSQERQFGNGYTF
DNA: TGTGCCAGCAGCCAAGAGAGGCAGTTTGGTAATGGCTACACCTTC

D: -
J: TRBJ1-4
size: -
V: TRBV25-1
CDR3: CASSDHGQGNEKLFF
DNA: TGTGCCAGCAGTGACCACGGGCAGGGGAATGAAAAACTGTTTTTT

D: TRBD2
J: TRBJ2-7
size: -
V: TRBV28
CDR3: CASRVLAGGYEQYF
DNA: TGTGCCAGCAGAGTACTAGCGGGGGGGTACGAGCAGTACTTC